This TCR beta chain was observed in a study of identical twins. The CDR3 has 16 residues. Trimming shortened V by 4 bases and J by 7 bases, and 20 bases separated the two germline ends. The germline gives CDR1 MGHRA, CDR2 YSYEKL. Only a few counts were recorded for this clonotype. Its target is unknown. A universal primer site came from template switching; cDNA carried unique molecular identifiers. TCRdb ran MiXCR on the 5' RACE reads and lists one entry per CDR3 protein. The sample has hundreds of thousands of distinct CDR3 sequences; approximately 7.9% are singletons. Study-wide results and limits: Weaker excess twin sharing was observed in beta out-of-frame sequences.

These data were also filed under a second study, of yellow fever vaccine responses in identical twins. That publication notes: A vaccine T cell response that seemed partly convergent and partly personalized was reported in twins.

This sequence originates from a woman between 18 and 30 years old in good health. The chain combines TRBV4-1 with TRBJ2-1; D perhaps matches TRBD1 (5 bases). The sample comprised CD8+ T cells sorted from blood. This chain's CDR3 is CASSPDQGLVKNEQFF. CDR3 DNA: TGCGCCAGCAGCCCCGATCAGGGTTTGGTAAAGAATGAGCAGTTCTTC.